The 23 T cell receptor beta chains in this list originate from one sample, sequenced in a study of T cells after yellow fever vaccination. In TCRdb, the 5' RACE reads were re-called with MiXCR into one record per CDR3 protein. The data contain 500,000 to 650,000 distinct CDR3 sequences, less than 15% of them seen just once; the ten biggest clones take up around 15%. Sequencing used PBMCs, obtained on the day of the yellow fever booster vaccination. The receptors originated from a man aged 30-40 years who received the YFV17D yellow fever vaccine.

This clonotype showed up just a few times. As DNA, the CDR3 is TGTGCCAGCAGTTACGGGCAGGGACTGGGATGGCCCCAGCATTTT. Protein product: CASSYGQGLGWPQHF. The gene calls are TRBV6-5 and TRBJ1-5; D perhaps matches TRBD1 (5 bases). There are 15 residues in the CDR3. V was clipped by 2 bases and J by 9 bases, with 17 bases between them. Germline V gene data show CDR1 as MNHEY and CDR2 as SVGAGI.

This clonotype was seen a few times. The chain joins TRBV28 to TRBJ1-1; D unresolved. The CDR3 is 14 residues long. Trimming cost V 4 bases and J 1 base, with 10 bases left between them. CDR1 and CDR2 from the germline V gene are MDHEN and SYDVKM. The CDR3 DNA follows: TGTGCCAGCAGTTCACTCCCAGGGAACACTGAAGCTTTCTTT. It translates to CASSSLPGNTEAFF. Variable domain in full (rest from reference TRBV28 and TRBJ1-1): DVKVTQSSRYLVKRTGEKVFLECVQDMDHENMFWYRQDPGLGLRLIYFSYDVKMKEKGDIPEGYSVSREKKERFSLILESASTNQTSMYLCASSSLPGNTEAFFGQGTRLTVV.

This clonotype was seen at least ten times. This chain connects TRBV29-1 to TRBJ2-7; D unresolved. The CDR3 consists of 13 residues. Trimming pared 1 base from V and 2 bases from J, leaving 9 bases between. Per germline, CDR1 SQVTM and CDR2 ANQGSEA. CDR3 residues: CSVEGAPAYEQYF. In DNA form, the CDR3 reads TGCAGCGTTGAAGGAGCACCTGCCTACGAGCAGTACTTC.

This rearrangement joins TRBV15 to TRBJ2-1, with D possibly being TRBD2 (6 bases). Germline-derived CDR1 and CDR2 are LNHNV and YYDKDF (reference sequence). The CDR3 has 14 residues. The V end lost 7 bases, the J end lost 7 bases, and 17 bases lay between the germline ends. In nucleotides, the CDR3 is TGTGCCACCACAACCTCGGGACTGATAAATGAGCAGTTCTTC. Translating gives CATTTSGLINEQFF. The full variable domain, in which reference TRBV15 and TRBJ2-1 provide the parts outside the CDR3, is DAMVIQNPRYQVTQFGKPVTLSCSQTLNHNVMYWYQQKSSQAPKLLFHYYDKDFNNEADTPDNFQSRRPNTSFCFLDIRSPGLGDTAMYLCATTTSGLINEQFFGPGTRLTVL.

This clonotype was seen more than once but under ten times. This rearrangement joins TRBV30 to TRBJ2-7; either TRBD1 or TRBD2 may fit D (5 bases each). V lost 2 bases, J lost 6 bases, and 23 bases lay in between. The CDR3 has 16 residues. Germline V gives CDR1 GTSNPN, CDR2 SVGIG (reference sequence). In DNA form, the CDR3 reads TGTGCCTGGAGTAAGGGCAGAGGGCGGACACCTCTCGAGCAGTACTTC. Protein product: CAWSKGRGRTPLEQYF.

This clonotype has a handful of counts. The gene calls are TRBV7-9 and TRBJ2-7; 10 bases are a match to TRBD1. This CDR3 has 13 amino acids. Germline V gene lookup returns CDR1 SEHNR and CDR2 FQNEAQ (reference sequence). With 4 bases clipped from V and 5 bases from J, the junction kept 2 bases outside the gene matches. The CDR3 spells CASSSGQGNEQYF. CDR3 nucleotides: TGTGCCAGCAGCTCGGGACAGGGGAACGAGCAGTACTTC. Full variable domain (remainder filled in from reference TRBV7-9 and TRBJ2-7): DTGVSQNPRHKITKRGQNVTFRCDPISEHNRLYWYRQTLGQGPEFLTYFQNEAQLEKSRLLSDRFSAERPKGSFSTLEIQRTEQGDSAMYLCASSSGQGNEQYFGPGTRLTVT.

This rearrangement joins TRBV4-1 to TRBJ2-1; D is ambiguous. The V gene's germline CDR1 is MGHRA and CDR2 YSYEKL. Trimming cost V 0 bases and J 7 bases, with 16 bases left between them. This CDR3 comprises 16 residues. The chain's CDR3 is CASSQDPSPLWNEQFF. DNA for the CDR3: TGCGCCAGCAGCCAAGATCCCTCCCCATTATGGAATGAGCAGTTCTTC.

This chain connects TRBV11-2 to TRBJ2-3; 12 positions match TRBD2. There are 18 residues in the CDR3. Germline CDR1 is SGHAT and CDR2 is FQNNGV. The junction had 8 bases not matched to a gene; V was cut back by 4 bases and J by 0 bases. Here the CDR3 reads CASSSLAGGTFSTDTQYF. DNA of the CDR3: TGTGCCAGCAGCTCACTAGCGGGGGGAACATTTAGCACAGATACGCAGTATTTT.

This clonotype was seen a few times. The chain links TRBV5-1 to TRBJ2-2, with 10 nucleotides matching TRBD2. Trimming took 5 bases from V and 4 from J; bases not matched to a gene: 2. The CDR3 spans 14 residues. Germline V CDR1 and CDR2: SGHRS, YFSETQ. The CDR3 coding sequence is TGCGCCAGCAGTTCTAGCGGGAGCACCGGGGAGCTGTTTTTT. Its translation: CASSSSGSTGELFF.

The chain combines TRBV2 with TRBJ2-1; D possibly uses TRBD1 or TRBD2 (5 bases each). Germline loops: CDR1 SNHLY, CDR2 FYNNEI. The CDR3 runs 12 residues. The germline V and J ends were trimmed by 0 bases and 11 bases, with 8 bases remaining between them. CDR3 DNA sequence: TGTGCCAGCAGTGAAGCTGGGGGTCAGCAGTTCTTC. Its translation is CASSEAGGQQFF.

The V call is TRBV28, the J call TRBJ1-2, with D maybe TRBD1 (5 bases). Trimming cost V 6 bases and J 2 bases, with 13 bases left between them. This CDR3 comprises 14 residues. The germline gives CDR1 MDHEN, CDR2 SYDVKM. CDR3 protein: CASSFGGSNYGYTF. CDR3 in DNA: TGTGCCAGCAGCTTCGGGGGTTCCAACTATGGCTACACCTTC.

This clonotype was recorded a few times. The chain carries TRBV29-1 and TRBJ2-5, with 9 bases that match TRBD1. The germline V gene has CDR1 SQVTM and CDR2 ANQGSEA. V was clipped by 4 bases and J by 5 bases; unmatched bases: 8. The CDR3 totals 14 residues. CDR3 sequence reads: CSVAGTGSLETQYF. CDR3 nucleotide sequence: TGCAGCGTTGCCGGGACAGGGTCTCTTGAGACCCAGTACTTC.

J is TRBJ2-5 and V is TRBV20-1; possible D gene TRBD2, 6 bases. In germline, CDR1 is DFQATT, CDR2 SNEGSKA (reference sequence). The V and J ends lost 0 bases and 4 bases respectively, with 12 bases between them. The CDR3 spans 14 residues. DNA for the CDR3: TGCAGTGCTAGAGATTCGGGGGTTGGAGAGACCCAGTACTTC. Residues: CSARDSGVGETQYF.

This clonotype was observed a few times. This chain connects TRBV30 to TRBJ1-1, with D tentatively TRBD1 (5 bases). The CDR3 has 13 residues. Trimming left V 3 bases short and J 5 bases short, with 13 bases between. Germline V gives CDR1 GTSNPN, CDR2 SVGIG (reference sequence). The CDR3 is CAWRGTRLTEAFF. CDR3 nucleotides: TGTGCCTGGAGAGGGACCCGATTGACTGAAGCTTTCTTT.

In this sample, this clonotype turned up a few times. The chain uses TRBV10-3 and TRBJ1-5; TRBD1 might be the D (5 bases). Per the germline V gene, CDR1 is ENHRY and CDR2 is SYGVKD. The CDR3 has 12 residues. V lost 10 bases and J lost 5, with 12 bases in between. DNA for the CDR3: TGTGCCACTACGGGAGGGGATCAGCCCCAGCATTTT. Translating it yields CATTGGDQPQHF.

The gene calls are TRBV7-9 and TRBJ1-1; the D gene is possibly TRBD1 (6 bases). Germline CDR1 is SEHNR and CDR2 is FQNEAQ (reference sequence). V was trimmed by 5 bases and J by 11 bases, leaving 15 bases between them. The CDR3 consists of 12 residues. This chain's CDR3 is CASSPAGGRAFF. CDR3 bases: TGTGCCAGCAGCCCCGCCGGGGGCCGGGCTTTCTTT.

V is TRBV11-2 and J is TRBJ2-7; the match to TRBD2 covers 15 bases. The ends lost 5 bases at V and 0 bases at J; junction bases unmatched: 14. This CDR3 region has 20 residues. CDR1 and CDR2 (germline): SGHAT, FQNNGV. The chain's CDR3 is CASSRPRSGLAGGSSYEQYF. The CDR3, as DNA: TGTGCCAGCAGCAGACCCAGATCGGGACTAGCGGGAGGTAGCTCCTACGAGCAGTACTTC.

The chain recombines TRBV12-3 or TRBV12-4 with TRBJ1-1; no reliable D call. The CDR3 length is 14 residues. The V end lost 7 bases, the J end lost 1 base, and 13 bases lay between the germline ends. The CDR3 region has the DNA TGTGCCAGCAACCTTATCCAGGAGAACACTGAAGCTTTCTTT. This encodes CASNLIQENTEAFF.

The chain links TRBV3-1 to TRBJ2-1, with 12 bases aligning to TRBD2. This CDR3 region has 17 residues. The germline CDR1 and CDR2 sequences are LGHDT and YNNKEL (reference sequence). With V trimmed by 3 bases and J by 10 bases, 13 bases remained unmatched. As DNA, the CDR3 is TGTGCCAGCAGCCATCCTATTCTAGCGGGAGGGCCTGGGGAGCAGTTCTTC. This encodes CASSHPILAGGPGEQFF.

This rearrangement joins TRBV6-1 to TRBJ2-6; D is undetermined. The V end was cut by 2 bases, the J end by 3 bases, with 11 bases between. The CDR3 is made up of 16 amino acids. Per germline, CDR1 MNHNS and CDR2 SASEGT. CDR3 in DNA: TGTGCCAGCAGTGAATTCACAATTCGTGGGGCCAACGTCCTGACTTTC. This translates into CASSEFTIRGANVLTF.

The gene calls are TRBV5-1 and TRBJ2-5; 8 nucleotides line up with TRBD1. Germline CDR1 SGHRS, CDR2 YFSETQ. CDR3 size: 14 residues. V lost 3 bases and J lost 5; bases outside the gene matches: 6. The CDR3 DNA reads as TGCGCCAGCAGCTACGACAGGGGTTTCGAGACCCAGTACTTC. Amino acid sequence: CASSYDRGFETQYF.

The chain joins TRBV15 to TRBJ1-4; no clear D gene. CDR3 length: 15 amino acids. V dropped 5 bases and J dropped 7 bases, with 17 bases sitting between them. Germline CDR1 is LNHNV and CDR2 is YYDKDF (reference sequence). CDR3 coding DNA: TGTGCCACCAGCTTCGGACGGCACGGTCCTGAAAAACTGTTTTTT. It codes for CATSFGRHGPEKLFF.

This clonotype was detected many times. The chain recombines TRBV29-1 with TRBJ1-1, with D hard to call. Trimming left V 8 bases short and J 5 bases short, with 12 bases between. This CDR3 region has 11 residues. Looked up from germline, CDR1 is SQVTM and CDR2 is ANQGSEA. The chain's CDR3 is CSSVTGTEAFF. CDR3 in DNA: TGCAGCAGTGTCACGGGTACTGAAGCTTTCTTT.